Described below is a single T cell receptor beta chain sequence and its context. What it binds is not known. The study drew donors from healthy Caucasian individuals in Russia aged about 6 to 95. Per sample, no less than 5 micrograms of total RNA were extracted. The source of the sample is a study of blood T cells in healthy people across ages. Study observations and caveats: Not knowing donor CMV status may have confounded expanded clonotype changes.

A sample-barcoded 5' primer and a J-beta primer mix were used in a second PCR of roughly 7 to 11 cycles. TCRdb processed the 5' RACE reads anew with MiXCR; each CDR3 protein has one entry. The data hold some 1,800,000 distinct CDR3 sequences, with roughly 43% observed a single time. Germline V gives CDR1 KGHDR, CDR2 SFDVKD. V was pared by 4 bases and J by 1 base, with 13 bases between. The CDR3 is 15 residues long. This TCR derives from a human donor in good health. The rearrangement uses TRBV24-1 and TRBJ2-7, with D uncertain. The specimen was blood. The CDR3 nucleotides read TGTGCCACCAGTGACCCCTCGGACGGGTCCTACGAGCAGTACTTC. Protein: CATSDPSDGSYEQYF.